The 15 T cell receptor beta chains given below trace back to one sample, sequenced in a study of blood T cell repertoires in COVID-19. Sequencing was performed with immunoSEQ multiplex PCR; in TCRdb, only in-frame clones are kept and a portion is missing. The sample lists about 36,000 clones, roughly 80% occurring once. The sequenced sample was peripheral blood. The receptors were gathered from a man in his 60s with active COVID-19.

This chain connects TRBV6-1 to TRBJ2-3; 10 bases fit TRBD2. After removal of 4 bases from V and 2 bases from J, the junction contained 6 bases not matched to a gene. Germline V gene lookup returns CDR1 MNHNS and CDR2 SASEGT. This CDR3 has 16 amino acids. CDR3: CASSVGTSAATDTQYF. CDR3 nucleotide sequence: TGTGCCAGCAGTGTTGGGACTAGCGCGGCCACAGATACGCAGTATTTT.

The rearrangement links TRBV19 to TRBJ2-3, with TRBD1 matching 9 bases. Germline CDR1 LNHDA, CDR2 SQIVND (reference sequence). This CDR3 is 16 amino acids long. Trimming at V came to 4 bases and at J to 4 bases, leaving 9 bases not matched to a gene. CDR3 DNA: TGTGCCAGTAGTAGTCCTAGACAGGGGGAGGCAGATACGCAGTATTTT. It encodes CASSSPRQGEADTQYF.

The V gene is TRBV3-1 (or the pseudogene TRBV3-2), the J gene TRBJ1-1; unclear D gene. Trimming stripped 5 bases from V and 4 bases from J, with 17 bases between. Germline assignment: CDR1 LGHDT and CDR2 YNNKEL (reference sequence). This CDR3 has 15 amino acids. The CDR3 here is CASSWARARGTEAFF. The CDR3 DNA follows: TGTGCCAGCAGCTGGGCGCGGGCCCGGGGCACTGAAGCTTTCTTT.

The CDR3 spells CASSHELAGTEAFF. CDR3 DNA: TGTGCCAGCAGCCACGAGTTGGCGGGCACTGAAGCTTTCTTT. The V and J genes are TRBV7-9 and TRBJ1-1; no clear D gene. Trimming took 5 bases from V and 4 from J, leaving 14 bases between them. The CDR3 consists of 14 residues. Germline V gene sequence: CDR1 SEHNR, CDR2 FQNEAQ (reference sequence).

V and J are TRBV7-2 and TRBJ2-3; 11 bases are a match to TRBD2. Looked up from germline, CDR1 is SGHTA and CDR2 is FQGNSA. The V and J ends lost 6 bases and 0 bases, in that order; junction bases with no gene match: 2. The CDR3 length is 15 residues. The CDR3 loop reads CASRTSGGSTDTQYF. The CDR3 nucleotides read TGTGCCAGCAGAACTAGCGGGGGTAGCACAGATACGCAGTATTTT.

Concerning this clone: The sample carries other DNA sequences with the same CDR3. The V and J genes are TRBV19 and TRBJ2-2; no clear D. The CDR3 extends over 11 amino acids. CDR1 and CDR2 (germline): LNHDA, SQIVND (reference sequence). V lost 7 bases to trimming and J lost 3 bases, with 3 bases between them. CDR3 sequence reads: CASTDTGELFF. The CDR3 nucleotides are TGTGCCAGTACCGACACCGGGGAGCTGTTTTTT.

The J gene is TRBJ2-7, the V gene TRBV7-9, with TRBD1 identical over 9 bases. The junction had 7 bases not matched to a gene; V was cut back by 5 bases and J by 2 bases. Germline V gives CDR1 SEHNR, CDR2 FQNEAQ (reference sequence). The CDR3 extends over 15 amino acids. Written as DNA, the CDR3 is TGTGCCAGCAGCGCGGGACAGGGAAAGACCTACGAGCAGTACTTC. It specifies CASSAGQGKTYEQYF.

The chain couples TRBV9 to TRBJ2-1, with no clear D. The CDR3 runs 14 residues. CDR1 is SGDLS and CDR2 is YYNGEE in the germline V gene. Trimming pared 0 bases from V and 4 bases from J, leaving 8 bases between. CDR3 loop: CASSVGTVYNEQFF. For the CDR3, the DNA is TGTGCCAGCAGCGTAGGTACGGTGTACAATGAGCAGTTCTTC.

This clone was picked up one time. J is TRBJ2-7 and V is TRBV18; TRBD2 agrees at 14 bases. The germline V gene encodes CDR1 KGHSH and CDR2 LQKENI. V gave up 2 bases and J gave up 5 bases; unmatched junction bases: 2. The length of the CDR3 is 15 residues. The CDR3 nucleotides read TGTGCCAGCTCACCAGGGACTAGCGGGAGTCACGAGCAGTACTTC. Translated: CASSPGTSGSHEQYF.

The chain is built from TRBV21-1 and TRBJ1-4; TRBD1 is the table's D call, not checked against the DNA. TRBV21-1 is shown as a pseudogene. The CDR3 contains 13 residues. The CDR3 sequence: CARDGQRAEKLFF. The CDR3 nucleotides read TGTGCCAGGGACGGACAGAGAGCTGAAAAACTGTTTTTT.

The chain links TRBV12-5 to TRBJ2-1; 8 bases line up with TRBD2. The CDR3 totals 15 residues. CDR1 and CDR2 from the germline V gene are LGHNT and FRNRAP. The V and J ends lost 5 bases and 5 bases, in that order; junction bases with no gene match: 8. CDR3 DNA sequence: TGTGCTAGTGGTACAGGGAGCGGGGGCAACAATGAGCAGTTCTTC. This translates into CASGTGSGGNNEQFF.

V is TRBV9 and J is TRBJ2-3, with 8 bases that match TRBD1. V was clipped by 2 bases and J by 5 bases; unmatched bases: 7. The CDR3 length is 15 residues. Germline V gene data show CDR1 as SGDLS and CDR2 as YYNGEE. CDR3 nucleotides: TGTGCCAGCAGCGTTAGACCCGGACAGGGAGATACGCAGTATTTT. Its translation: CASSVRPGQGDTQYF.

The chain links TRBV19 to TRBJ2-4; 8 bases are a match to TRBD2. The CDR3 is 13 amino acids. V trimming: 5 bases; J trimming: 8 bases; junction bases outside the gene matches: 5. Germline lookup yields CDR1 LNHDA and CDR2 SQIVND (reference sequence). The CDR3 coding sequence is TGTGCCAGTAGTCAGCGGGAGAGGGACATTCAGTACTTC. Encoded protein: CASSQRERDIQYF.

The V and J genes are TRBV6-6 and TRBJ2-5; 7 positions agree with TRBD2. Looked up from germline, CDR1 is MNHNY and CDR2 is SVGAGI (reference sequence). CDR3 length equals 14 residues. The ends lost 7 bases at V and 5 bases at J; junction bases unmatched: 10. CDR3 sequence: CASIIAGGEETQYF. The DNA for the CDR3 is TGTGCCAGCATCATAGCGGGCGGGGAGGAGACCCAGTACTTC.

The rearrangement uses TRBV7-2 and TRBJ1-2; 7 bases fit TRBD1. Unmatched junction bases numbered 10, after V lost 5 bases and J lost 1 base. The germline CDR1 and CDR2 sequences are SGHTA and FQGNSA. The CDR3 consists of 16 residues. CDR3 bases: TGTGCCAGCAGCAATGTAGGACAGGACTATAACTATGGCTACACCTTC. It codes for CASSNVGQDYNYGYTF.